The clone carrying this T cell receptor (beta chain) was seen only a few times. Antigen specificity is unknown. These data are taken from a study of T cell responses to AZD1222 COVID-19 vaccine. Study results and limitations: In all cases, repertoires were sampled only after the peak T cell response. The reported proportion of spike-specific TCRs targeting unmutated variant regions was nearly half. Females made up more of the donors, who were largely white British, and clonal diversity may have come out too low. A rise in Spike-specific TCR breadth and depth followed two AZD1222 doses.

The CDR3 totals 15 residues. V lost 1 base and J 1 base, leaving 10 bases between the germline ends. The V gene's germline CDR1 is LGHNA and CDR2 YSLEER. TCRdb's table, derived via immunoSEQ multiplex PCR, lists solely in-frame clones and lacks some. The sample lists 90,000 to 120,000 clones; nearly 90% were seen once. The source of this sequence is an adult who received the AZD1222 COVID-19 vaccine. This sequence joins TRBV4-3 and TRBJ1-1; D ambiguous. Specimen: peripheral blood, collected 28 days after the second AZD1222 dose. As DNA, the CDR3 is TGCGCCAGCAGCCAAGGTAGTCACGCGAACACTGAAGCTTTCTTT. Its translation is CASSQGSHANTEAFF.